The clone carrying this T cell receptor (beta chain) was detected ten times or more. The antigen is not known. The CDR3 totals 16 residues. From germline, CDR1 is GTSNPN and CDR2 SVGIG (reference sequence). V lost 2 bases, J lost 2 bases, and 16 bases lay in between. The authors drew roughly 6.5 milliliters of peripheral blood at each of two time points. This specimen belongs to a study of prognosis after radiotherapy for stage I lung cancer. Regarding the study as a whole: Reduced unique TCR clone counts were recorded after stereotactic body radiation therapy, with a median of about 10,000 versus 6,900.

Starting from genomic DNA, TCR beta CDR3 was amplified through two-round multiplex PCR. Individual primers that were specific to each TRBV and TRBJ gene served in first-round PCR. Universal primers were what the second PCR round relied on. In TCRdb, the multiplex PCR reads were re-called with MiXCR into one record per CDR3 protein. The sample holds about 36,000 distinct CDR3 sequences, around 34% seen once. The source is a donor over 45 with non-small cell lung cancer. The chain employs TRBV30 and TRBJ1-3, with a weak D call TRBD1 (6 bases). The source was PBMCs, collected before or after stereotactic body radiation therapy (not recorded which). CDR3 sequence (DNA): TGTGCCTGGAGTAAGTTAGGACAGCAGGCTGGAAACACCATATATTTT. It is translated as CAWSKLGQQAGNTIYF.